This T cell receptor (beta chain) was found in a study of blood T cell repertoires in COVID-19. The CDR3 extends over 14 amino acids. V trimming: 5 bases; J trimming: 5 bases; junction bases outside the gene matches: 4. From germline, CDR1 is SGHNT and CDR2 YENEEA. Here immunoSEQ multiplex PCR was the method, and the copy in TCRdb shows in-frame clones only, minus some. The table includes a few hundred thousand clones, around 90% detected once. This chain connects TRBV11-3 to TRBJ2-5, with 11 bases aligning to TRBD2. The clonotype comes from a man in his forties with acute or convalescent COVID-19. The sequencing input was peripheral blood. Written as DNA, the CDR3 is TGTGCCAGCAGCGGTAGCGGGAGGGGCGAGACCCAGTACTTC. It yields the protein CASSGSGRGETQYF.